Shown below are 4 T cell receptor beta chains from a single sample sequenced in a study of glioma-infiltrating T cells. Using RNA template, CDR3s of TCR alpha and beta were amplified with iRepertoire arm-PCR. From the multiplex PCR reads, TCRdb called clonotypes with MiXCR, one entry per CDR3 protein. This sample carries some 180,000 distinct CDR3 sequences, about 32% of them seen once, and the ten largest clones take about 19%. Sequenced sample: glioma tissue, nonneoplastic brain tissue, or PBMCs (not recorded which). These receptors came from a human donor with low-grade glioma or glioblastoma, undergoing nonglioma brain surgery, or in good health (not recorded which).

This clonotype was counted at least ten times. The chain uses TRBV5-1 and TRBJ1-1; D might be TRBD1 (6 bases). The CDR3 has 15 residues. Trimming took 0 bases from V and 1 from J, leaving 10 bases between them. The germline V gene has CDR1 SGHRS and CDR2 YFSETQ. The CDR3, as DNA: TGCGCCAGCAGCTTGGTTCAGGGGCAGAACACTGAAGCTTTCTTT. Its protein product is CASSLVQGQNTEAFF.

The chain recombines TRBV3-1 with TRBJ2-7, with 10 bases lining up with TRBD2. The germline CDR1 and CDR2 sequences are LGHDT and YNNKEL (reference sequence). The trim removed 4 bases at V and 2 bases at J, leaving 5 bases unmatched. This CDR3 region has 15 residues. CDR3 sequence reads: CASSPGLAAPYEQYF. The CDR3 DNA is TGTGCCAGCAGCCCCGGACTAGCGGCTCCCTACGAGCAGTACTTC.

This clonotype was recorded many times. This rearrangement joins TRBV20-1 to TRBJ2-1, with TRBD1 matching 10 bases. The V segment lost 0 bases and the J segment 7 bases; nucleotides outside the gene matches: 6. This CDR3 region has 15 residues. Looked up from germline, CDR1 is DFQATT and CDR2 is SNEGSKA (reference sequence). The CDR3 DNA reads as TGCAGTGCTAGAGATAGGGGACAGGGGTCGAATGAGCAGTTCTTC. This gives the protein CSARDRGQGSNEQFF.

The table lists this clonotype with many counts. The CDR3 bases are TGCAGTGCTAATGACAGGATCCTATACAATGAGCAGTTCTTC. Protein product: CSANDRILYNEQFF. This rearrangement joins TRBV20-1 to TRBJ2-1, with D possibly matching TRBD1 (6 bases). The ends were cut back, 4 bases at V and 4 bases at J, with 14 bases in the middle. The CDR3 spans 14 residues. The germline V gene has CDR1 DFQATT and CDR2 SNEGSKA (reference sequence).